The present T cell receptor (beta chain) was sequenced within a study of blood T cell repertoires in COVID-19. Study-wide context: From T cells, B-cell-depleted T cells, or PBMCs came the material, which was cDNA or gDNA.

The CDR3 has 16 amino acids. Germline CDR1 MGHRA, CDR2 YSYEKL. Trimming left V 0 bases short and J 6 bases short, with 15 bases between. The authors' processing: Reference gene primer amplification yielded estimated nucleated cell counts. Here immunoSEQ multiplex PCR was the method, and the copy in TCRdb shows in-frame clones only, minus some. That table is the source of V, J and clone size, and D and trimming were worked out from the DNA. The table has approximately 60,000 clones, around 76% seen once. V gene TRBV4-1 combines with J gene TRBJ1-5; D remains unclear. The receptor was derived from a human donor in a cohort sampled during active COVID-19. Material: peripheral blood. The DNA of the CDR3 is TGCGCCAGCAGCCAAGAGGAGGGCCTTCGGGTTCAGCCCCAGCATTTT. It is translated as CASSQEEGLRVQPQHF.